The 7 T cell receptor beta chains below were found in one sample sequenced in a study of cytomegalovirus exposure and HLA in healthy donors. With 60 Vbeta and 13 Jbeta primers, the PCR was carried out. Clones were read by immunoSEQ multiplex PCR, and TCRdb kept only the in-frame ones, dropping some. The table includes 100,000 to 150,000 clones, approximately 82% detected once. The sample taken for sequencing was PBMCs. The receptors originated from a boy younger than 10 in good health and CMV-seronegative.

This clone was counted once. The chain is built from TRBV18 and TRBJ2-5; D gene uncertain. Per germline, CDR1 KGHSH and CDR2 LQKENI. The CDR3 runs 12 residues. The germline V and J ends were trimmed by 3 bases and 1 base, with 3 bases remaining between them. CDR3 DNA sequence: TGTGCCAGCTCACCCGTCCAAGAGACCCAGTACTTC. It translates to CASSPVQETQYF.

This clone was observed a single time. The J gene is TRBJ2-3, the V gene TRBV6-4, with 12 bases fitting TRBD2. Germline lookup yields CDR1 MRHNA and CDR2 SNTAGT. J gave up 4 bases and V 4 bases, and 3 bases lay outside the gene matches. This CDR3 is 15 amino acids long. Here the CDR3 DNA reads TGTGCCAGCAGTGCCGGACTAGCGGGGTCAGATACGCAGTATTTT. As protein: CASSAGLAGSDTQYF.

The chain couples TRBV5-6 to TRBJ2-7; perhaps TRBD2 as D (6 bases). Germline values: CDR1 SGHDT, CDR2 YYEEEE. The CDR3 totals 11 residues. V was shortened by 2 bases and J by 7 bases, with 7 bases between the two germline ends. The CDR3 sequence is CASSLSGEQYV. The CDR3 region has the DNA TGTGCCAGCAGCTTAAGCGGGGAGCAGTACGTC.

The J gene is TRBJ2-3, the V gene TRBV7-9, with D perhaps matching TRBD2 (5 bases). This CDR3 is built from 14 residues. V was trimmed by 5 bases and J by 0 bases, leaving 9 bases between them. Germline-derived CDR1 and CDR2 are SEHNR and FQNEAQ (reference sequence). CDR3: CASSPAASTDTQYF. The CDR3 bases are TGTGCCAGCAGCCCAGCGGCAAGCACAGATACGCAGTATTTT.

The CDR3 nucleotides read TGTGCCAGCAGTTGGGGGACAGAAGAAGCTTTCTTT. Translation gives CASSWGTEEAFF. This sequence joins TRBV6-5 and TRBJ1-1; 7 nucleotides line up with TRBD1. The germline gives CDR1 MNHEY, CDR2 SVGAGI. The CDR3 extends over 12 amino acids. Trimming at V came to 4 bases and at J to 8 bases, leaving 4 bases not matched to a gene.

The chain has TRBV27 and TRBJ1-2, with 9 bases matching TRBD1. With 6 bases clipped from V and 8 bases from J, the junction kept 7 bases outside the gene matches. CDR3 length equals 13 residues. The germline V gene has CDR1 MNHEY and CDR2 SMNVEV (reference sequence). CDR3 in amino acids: CASRDLTGGGYTF. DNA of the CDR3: TGTGCCAGCAGGGATCTCACAGGGGGCGGCTACACCTTC.

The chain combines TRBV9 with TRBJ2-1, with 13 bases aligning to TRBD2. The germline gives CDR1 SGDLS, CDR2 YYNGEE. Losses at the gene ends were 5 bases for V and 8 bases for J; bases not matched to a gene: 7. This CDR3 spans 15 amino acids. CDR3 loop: CASSQLAGGVDEQFF. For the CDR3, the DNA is TGTGCCAGCAGTCAACTAGCGGGGGGGGTAGATGAGCAGTTCTTC.